The rows below give T cell receptor beta chains drawn from one sample of a study of tumor-infiltrating lymphocytes in primary liver carcinoma. TCRdb reprocessed the multiplex PCR reads via MiXCR and lists one record per CDR3 protein. The sample has approximately 40,000 distinct CDR3 sequences, approximately 70% seen once. The sequencing input was liver tumor tissue from sampling region 2. Every receptor here comes from a man aged 35 to 55 with primary liver carcinoma and hepatitis B virus infection. Both conserved end residues are part of each CDR3. Each record gives: clone size, D gene, V gene, J gene, CDR3 DNA, CDR3 protein. A D gene is named only where the DNA matches it firmly. Size is omitted from some rows. Given values are once, few, many or a class for expanded clones.

.,.,TRBV10-3,TRBJ1-5,TGCGTCACCCGGGGGGATCTTAATAGCAATCAGCCCCAGCATTTT,CVTRGDLNSNQPQHF
medium-sized,.,TRBV12-3/TRBV12-4,TRBJ2-7,TGTGCCAGCAGTCGGACAGTCTACGAGCAGTACTTC,CASSRTVYEQYF
.,.,TRBV12-3/TRBV12-4,TRBJ2-1,TGTGTCAGCAGTGGGCCCTGGCGGACCCCTCCGGATGAGCGGTTCTTC,CVSSGPWRTPPDERFF
.,TRBD1,TRBV29-1,TRBJ2-1,TGCAGCGTCTACGGGACAGGGGTGAGCAGTGAACAGTTCTTC,CSVYGTGVSSEQFF
.,TRBD1,TRBV29-1,TRBJ2-4,TGCAGCATTACGGACAGGTGGTTGAACATTCAGTACTTC,CSITDRWLNIQYF
many,TRBD1,TRBV6-2/TRBV6-3,TRBJ1-1,TGTGCCAGCAGCTTACCCGGGGCAGGGGGGCCGAACACTGAAGCTTTCTTT,CASSLPGAGGPNTEAFF
medium-sized,.,TRBV6-5,TRBJ2-2,TGTGCCAGCAGTTACCAGGACACCGGGGAGCTGTTTTTT,CASSYQDTGELFF
once,.,TRBV11-1,TRBJ2-5,TGTGCCAGCAGTTTACAGAGAGGGACCCAGTACTTC,CASSLQRGTQYF
few,.,TRBV12-3/TRBV12-4,TRBJ1-5,TGTGCCAGCAGTTTAACTCGGGATCAGCCCCAGCATTTT,CASSLTRDQPQHF
.,.,TRBV12-5,TRBJ2-3,TGTGCTAGTGGTTCGGAGCAGGGTCCCACAGATACGCAGTATTTT,CASGSEQGPTDTQYF
.,.,TRBV7-9,TRBJ2-5,TGTACCATCAGCGGCTCACAAGAGAGCCAGTACTTC,CTISGSQESQYF
medium-sized,.,TRBV6-7,TRBJ1-5,TGTGCCAGCAGCTGGGGGAGGCAGCCCCAGCATTTT,CASSWGRQPQHF
.,.,TRBV29-1,TRBJ2-1,TGCAACTCCACTGGGACACAGGGCTCCTACAATGAGCAGTGCTTC,CNSTGTQGSYNEQCF
.,.,TRBV5-1,TRBJ1-4,TGCGCCAGCAGTATGGGACATGATGAAAAACTGTTTTTT,CASSMGHDEKLFF
few,.,TRBV20-1,TRBJ2-4,TGCAGTGCCCCCGGGGTTTTAGAGGGCAAAAACATTCAGTACTTC,CSAPGVLEGKNIQYF
.,.,TRBV10-2,TRBJ2-5,TGCGCTAGCAGTGGTAGTTCCAGACAAGAGACCCGGTACTTC,CASSGSSRQETRYF
.,.,TRBV5-5,TRBJ1-2,TGTGCCAACAACTTGGACCTCTGGAGCTACACCTTC,CANNLDLWSYTF
.,.,TRBV4-1,TRBJ1-1,TGCGCCAGCAGCGACATACCTGAAGACACTGAAGCTTTCTTT,CASSDIPEDTEAFF
.,.,TRBV5-4,TRBJ2-1,TGTGCCAGCAGCTCCTACAATGAGCGGCTCTTC,CASSSYNERLF
.,.,TRBV11-3,TRBJ2-1,TGTGCTAGCAGCTTAGGGTTCAGCAACAATGAGCAATTCTTC,CASSLGFSNNEQFF
.,TRBD2,TRBV6-2/TRBV6-3,TRBJ2-2,TGTGCCAGCTGCCGGGAGGTCGGGGTGCTATTTTTT,CASCREVGVLFF
.,.,TRBV29-1,TRBJ1-1,TGCAGCGGGACCCTGAACATTGAAGCGTTCTTT,CSGTLNIEAFF
.,.,TRBV11-2,TRBJ1-5,TGTGCCAGCAGCTTAGGGACGGATCAGCACCAGCATTTT,CASSLGTDQHQHF
.,.,TRBV5-1,TRBJ1-1,TGCGCCAGCAGCTTCATGAGGGGTGTGAGCGCTGAAGCTTTCTTC,CASSFMRGVSAEAFF
many,.,TRBV5-1,TRBJ2-2,TGCGCCAGCAGCGCCAGGGGTGGCGGGGAGCTGTTTTTT,CASSARGGGELFF
few,TRBD1,TRBV30,TRBJ1-2,TGTGCCAGGACCTGGGACAGACTCAGCTACACCTTC,CARTWDRLSYTF
.,.,TRBV5-6,TRBJ1-2,TGTGCCAGCAGCCACTATTACCGGGACCCTAACTATGGTTACACCTTC,CASSHYYRDPNYGYTF
.,.,TRBV6-6,TRBJ1-5,TGTGCCAGCATAGAGGGGAACGGCAGTCAACCCCAGCATTTT,CASIEGNGSQPQHF
.,.,TRBV30,TRBJ1-2,TGTGTCTTGAGTGTCAGCAGGTCTAACTATGGCTACACCTTC,CVLSVSRSNYGYTF
.,.,TRBV7-9,TRBJ1-4,TGTGCCAGCAGCCTCTCAGGACAGCAAAATGAAAAACTGTTTTTT,CASSLSGQQNEKLFF
.,.,TRBV29-1,TRBJ2-4,.,CSVAHGTGEDVQYF
.,.,TRBV7-9,TRBJ2-1,TGTGCTAGCAGCGACAGCTTATCCGAAAACAATGAGCTGTTCTTC,CASSDSLSENNELFF